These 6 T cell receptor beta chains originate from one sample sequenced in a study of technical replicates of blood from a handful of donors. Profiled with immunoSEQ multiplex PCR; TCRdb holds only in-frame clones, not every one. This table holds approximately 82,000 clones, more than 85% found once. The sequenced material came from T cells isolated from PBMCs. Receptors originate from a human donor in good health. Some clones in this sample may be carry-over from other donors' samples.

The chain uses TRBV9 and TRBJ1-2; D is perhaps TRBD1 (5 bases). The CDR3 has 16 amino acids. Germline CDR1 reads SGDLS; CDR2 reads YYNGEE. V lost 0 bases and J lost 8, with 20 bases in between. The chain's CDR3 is CASSVEWSGGMGGYTF. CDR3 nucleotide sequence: TGTGCCAGCAGCGTAGAGTGGAGTGGGGGGATGGGCGGCTACACCTTC. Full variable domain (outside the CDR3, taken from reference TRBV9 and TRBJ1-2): DSGVTQTPKHLITATGQRVTLRCSPRSGDLSVYWYQQSLDQGLQFLIQYYNGEERAKGNILERFSAQQFPDLHSELNLSSLELGDSALYFCASSVEWSGGMGGYTFGSGTRLTVV.

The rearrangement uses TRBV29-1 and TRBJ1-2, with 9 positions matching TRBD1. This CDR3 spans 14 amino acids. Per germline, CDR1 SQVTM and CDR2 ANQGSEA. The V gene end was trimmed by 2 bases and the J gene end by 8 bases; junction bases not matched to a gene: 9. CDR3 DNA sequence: TGCAGCGTTGAATCCGGGACAGGGCACCGAGGCTACACCTTC. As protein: CSVESGTGHRGYTF.

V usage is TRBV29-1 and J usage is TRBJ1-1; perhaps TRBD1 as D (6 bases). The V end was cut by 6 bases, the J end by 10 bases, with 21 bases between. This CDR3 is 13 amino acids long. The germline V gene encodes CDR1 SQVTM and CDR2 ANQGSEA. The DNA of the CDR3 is TGCAGCGTCCATTCTACAGGGTCTCAGGGAGCTTTCTTT. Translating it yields CSVHSTGSQGAFF. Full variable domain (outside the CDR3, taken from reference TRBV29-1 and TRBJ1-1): SAVISQKPSRDICQRGTSLTIQCQVDSQVTMMFWYRQQPGQSLTLIATANQGSEATYESGFVIDKFPISRPNLTFSTLTVSNMSPEDSSIYLCSVHSTGSQGAFFGQGTRLTVV.

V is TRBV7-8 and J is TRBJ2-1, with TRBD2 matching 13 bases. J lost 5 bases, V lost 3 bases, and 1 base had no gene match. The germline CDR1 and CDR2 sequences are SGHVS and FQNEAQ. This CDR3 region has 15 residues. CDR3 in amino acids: CASSFGTSGDNEQFF. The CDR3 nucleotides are TGTGCCAGCAGCTTTGGGACTAGCGGGGACAATGAGCAGTTCTTC.

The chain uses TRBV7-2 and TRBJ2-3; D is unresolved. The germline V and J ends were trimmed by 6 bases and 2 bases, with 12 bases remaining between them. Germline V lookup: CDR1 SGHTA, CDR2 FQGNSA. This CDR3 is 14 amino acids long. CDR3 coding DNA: TGTGCCAGCAGTTGGGCGCCCTCCACAGATACGCAGTATTTT. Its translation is CASSWAPSTDTQYF.

CDR3: CASSLRVAGNTIYF. The CDR3 DNA is TGTGCCAGCAGCCTCAGGGTGGCTGGAAACACCATATATTTT. The J gene is TRBJ1-3, the V gene TRBV5-5; tentatively, D is TRBD1 (5 bases). Germline CDR1 reads SGHKS; CDR2 reads YYEKEE (reference sequence). The CDR3 loop spans 14 amino acids. Trimming stripped 4 bases from V and 2 bases from J, with 10 bases between.